This T cell receptor (beta chain) derives from a study of regulatory T cells. CDR1 is MNHNS, CDR2 SASEGT, per germline. CDR3 length: 13 amino acids. V was shortened by 4 bases and J by 2 bases, with 6 bases between the two germline ends. Amplification used 52 TRBV primers and 13 TRBJ primers. Data came from immunoSEQ multiplex PCR; TCRdb stores just in-frame clones and leaves some out. The repertoire has over 35,000 clones, about nine tenths of them found once; the top ten carry 2% to 3%. As concerns this clone: Its antigen is currently unknown.

Study-wide results and caveats: Hydrophobic residues at CDR3 positions 6 and 7 were enriched in conventional CD4+ T cells of CD3G-deficient patients.

The source material was conventional CD4+ T cells sorted from blood. The sequence came from a person between 18 and 30 years old with CD3G deficiency. This rearrangement joins TRBV6-1 to TRBJ1-5; D ambiguous. Here the CDR3 DNA reads TGTGCCAGCAGTGGCCGGGGCAATCAGCCCCAGCATTTT. This gives the protein CASSGRGNQPQHF.